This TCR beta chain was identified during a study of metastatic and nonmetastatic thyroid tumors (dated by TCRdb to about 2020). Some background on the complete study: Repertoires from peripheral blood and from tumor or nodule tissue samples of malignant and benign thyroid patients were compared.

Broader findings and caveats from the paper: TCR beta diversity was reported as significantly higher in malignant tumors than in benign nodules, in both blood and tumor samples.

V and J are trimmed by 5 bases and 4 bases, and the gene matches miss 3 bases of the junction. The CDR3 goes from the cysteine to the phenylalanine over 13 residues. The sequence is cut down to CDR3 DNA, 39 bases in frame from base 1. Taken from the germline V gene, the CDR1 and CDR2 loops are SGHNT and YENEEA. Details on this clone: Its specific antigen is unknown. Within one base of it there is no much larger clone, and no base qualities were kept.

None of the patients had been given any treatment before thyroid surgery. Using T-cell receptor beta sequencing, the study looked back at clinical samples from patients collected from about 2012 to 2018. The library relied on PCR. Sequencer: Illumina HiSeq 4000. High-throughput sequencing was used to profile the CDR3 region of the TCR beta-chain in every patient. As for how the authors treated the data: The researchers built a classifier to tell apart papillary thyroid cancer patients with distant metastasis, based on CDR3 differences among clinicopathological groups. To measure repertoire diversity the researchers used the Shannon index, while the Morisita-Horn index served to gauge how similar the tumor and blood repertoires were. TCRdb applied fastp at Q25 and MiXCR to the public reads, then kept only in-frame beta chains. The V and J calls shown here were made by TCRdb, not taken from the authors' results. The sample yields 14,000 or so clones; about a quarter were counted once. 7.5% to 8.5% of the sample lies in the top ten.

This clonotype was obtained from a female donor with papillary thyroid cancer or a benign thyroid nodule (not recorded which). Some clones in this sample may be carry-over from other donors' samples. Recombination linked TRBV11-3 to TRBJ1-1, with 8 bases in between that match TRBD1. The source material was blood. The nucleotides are TGTGCCAGCAGCAACAGGGGGAGCACTGAAGCTTTCTTT. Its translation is CASSNRGSTEAFF.